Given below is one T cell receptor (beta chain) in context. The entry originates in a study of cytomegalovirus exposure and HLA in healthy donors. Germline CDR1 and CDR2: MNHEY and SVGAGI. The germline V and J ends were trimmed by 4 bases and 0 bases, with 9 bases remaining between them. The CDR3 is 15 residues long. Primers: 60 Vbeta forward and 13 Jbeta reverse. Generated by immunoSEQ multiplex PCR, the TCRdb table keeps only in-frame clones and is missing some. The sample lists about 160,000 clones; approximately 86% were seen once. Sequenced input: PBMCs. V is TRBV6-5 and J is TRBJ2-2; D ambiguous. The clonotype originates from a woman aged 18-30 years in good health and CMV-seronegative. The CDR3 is CASSFLQSNTGELFF. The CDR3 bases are TGTGCCAGCAGTTTTTTACAGTCGAACACCGGGGAGCTGTTTTTT.